Each of the 18 T cell receptor beta chains below was sequenced from the same sample in a study of blood T cells in healthy people across ages. For the second PCR, which ran for about 6 to 11 cycles, a sample-barcoded 5' primer and a J-beta primer mix were used. Each CDR3 protein gets one entry after TCRdb re-called the 5' RACE reads with MiXCR. The data contain 600,000 to 850,000 distinct CDR3 sequences, more than 40% of them singletons. The sequencing sample was made of blood. The source is a woman aged 60-75 years in good health.

V is TRBV20-1 and J is TRBJ2-1; possible D gene TRBD2, 5 bases. V was shortened by 4 bases and J by 10 bases, with 35 bases between the two germline ends. The germline gives CDR1 DFQATT, CDR2 SNEGSKA (reference sequence). The CDR3 is 19 residues long. As DNA, the CDR3 is TGCAGTGCTACGGTTGCGGGCAGTCCGACGGTGAAGTTTCGAGAGGAGCAGTTCTTC. Protein sequence: CSATVAGSPTVKFREEQFF.

This clonotype was seen more than once but under ten times. As DNA, the CDR3 is TGTGCCAGCAGCCTGCTCCGTGATCAGCCCCAGCATTTT. Protein: CASSLLRDQPQHF. The rearrangement links TRBV7-9 to TRBJ1-5; D unresolved. Germline assignment: CDR1 SEHNR and CDR2 FQNEAQ (reference sequence). CDR3 length: 13 residues. The germline V and J ends were trimmed by 5 bases and 5 bases, with 10 bases remaining between them.

The chain uses TRBV7-9 and TRBJ2-4; TRBD2 aligns across 8 bases. The DNA end is a closer match to TRBJ2-7, so the J assignment may be wrong. The CDR3 spans 16 residues. Germline V CDR1 and CDR2: SEHNR, FQNEAQ (reference sequence). The CDR3 region has the DNA TGTGCCAGCAGCTTAGGGGGGGTAGCGGGATCAAACGAGCAGTACTTC. Its translation: CASSLGGVAGSNEQYF.

Concerning this clonotype itself: A much larger clone lies one base from this, so it may be a read error. V is TRBV2 and J is TRBJ2-7; 7 bases fit TRBD1. The CDR3 is 13 amino acids. Germline CDR1 SNHLY, CDR2 FYNNEI. Trimming at V came to 11 bases and at J to 5 bases, leaving 12 bases not matched to a gene. Here the CDR3 reads CAGLIGQANEQYF. DNA for the CDR3: TGTGCCGGCCTTATCGGACAGGCGAACGAGCAGTACTTC.

The chain uses TRBV10-3 and TRBJ1-2; weak D call: TRBD1 (5 bases). This CDR3 spans 14 amino acids. Trimming shortened V by 3 bases and J by 7 bases, and 15 bases separated the two germline ends. Germline CDR1 is ENHRY and CDR2 is SYGVKD. Here the CDR3 reads CAISDSGTSSGYTF. CDR3 DNA sequence: TGTGCCATCAGTGACTCCGGGACCAGTAGTGGCTACACCTTC.

The chain joins TRBV7-2 to TRBJ1-2; D may be TRBD1 (5 bases). Trimming removed 3 bases at V and 0 bases at J, with 14 bases between. CDR3 length: 16 amino acids. Germline V gene data show CDR1 as SGHTA and CDR2 as FQGNSA. The CDR3 reads CASSLGRESSNYGYTF. The CDR3 DNA is TGTGCCAGCAGCTTGGGCAGGGAATCTTCTAACTATGGCTACACCTTC.

This clonotype was seen a handful of times. CDR3 amino acids: CSAQIGSRSIQPQHF. In nucleotides, the CDR3 is TGCAGTGCTCAGATCGGTTCCCGGAGTATTCAGCCCCAGCATTTT. The gene calls are TRBV20-1 and TRBJ1-5; D remains unclear. V was trimmed by 5 bases and J by 6 bases, leaving 20 bases between them. The CDR3 length is 15 residues. Germline CDR1 is DFQATT and CDR2 is SNEGSKA (reference sequence).

Of note for this clonotype: Given a much more abundant clone one base away, this may be a read error. This chain links TRBV3-1 with TRBJ2-4; D remains unclear. Trimming removed 2 bases from V and 13 bases from J, with 15 bases in between. CDR1 LGHDT and CDR2 YNNKEL come from the germline V gene (reference sequence). The CDR3 covers 13 residues. CDR3 sequence: CASSQSGTYVQYF. The CDR3 coding sequence is TGTGCCAGCAGCCAAAGTGGAACCTACGTGCAGTACTTC.

The CDR3 nucleotides are TGTGCCAGCAGCGCGGGACAGGCCAGCTCTGGGGCCAACGTCCTGACTTTC. The encoded protein is CASSAGQASSGANVLTF. The chain has TRBV7-2 and TRBJ2-6, with 8 bases aligning to TRBD1. Germline trimming cut 5 bases from V and 0 bases from J; bases unmatched to any gene: 6. Germline assignment: CDR1 SGHTA and CDR2 FQGNSA. The CDR3 is made up of 17 amino acids.

The CDR3 loop is CASSESPGWNEKLFF. The CDR3 DNA reads as TGTGCCAGCAGTGAGTCCCCAGGTTGGAATGAAAAACTGTTTTTT. The V and J genes are TRBV6-1 and TRBJ1-4; no clear D. The germline V gene has CDR1 MNHNS and CDR2 SASEGT. The V end was cut by 3 bases, the J end by 5 bases, with 13 bases between. The CDR3 extends over 15 amino acids.

V usage is TRBV20-1 and J usage is TRBJ2-1; a possible D gene is TRBD2 (5 bases). Germline-derived CDR1 and CDR2 are DFQATT and SNEGSKA (reference sequence). The CDR3 loop spans 14 amino acids. The V gene lost 3 bases and the J gene lost 2 bases, with 11 bases spanning the gap. The CDR3 DNA reads TGCAGTGCTAGTCTAGCAGTCGCCTACAATGAGCAGTTCTTC. Translating gives CSASLAVAYNEQFF.

This clonotype turned up a few times. This rearrangement joins TRBV7-3 to TRBJ1-1, with TRBD1 matching over 8 bases. CDR1 and CDR2 (germline): SGHTA, FQGTGA. This CDR3 comprises 15 residues. J gave up 7 bases and V 5 bases, and 12 bases lay outside the gene matches. CDR3 amino acids: CASSLSGQGAGEAFF. In nucleotides, the CDR3 is TGTGCCAGCAGCCTTTCCGGACAGGGTGCGGGTGAAGCTTTCTTT.

V is TRBV20-1 and J is TRBJ2-3; 12 bases fit TRBD2. J lost 5 bases, V lost 5 bases, and 2 bases had no gene match. Germline V gene sequence: CDR1 DFQATT, CDR2 SNEGSKA (reference sequence). The CDR3 spans 13 residues. The CDR3 nucleotides read TGCAGTGCTGTGGGACTAGCGGGAGATACGCAGTATTTT. Translated, it gives CSAVGLAGDTQYF.

In the case of this clonotype: One junction end does not reproduce the germline sequence, and a read error may be involved. J is TRBJ2-5 and V is TRBV5-1, with 11 bases that match TRBD2. The germline gives CDR1 SGHRS, CDR2 YFSETQ. The length of the CDR3 is 17 residues. The CDR3 sequence: CAGSFGGLAGPPGTQYF. The CDR3 region has the DNA TGCGCCGGCAGCTTCGGCGGACTAGCGGGCCCTCCTGGGACCCAGTACTTC.

This clonotype came up a few times. The genes are TRBV4-2 and TRBJ1-4; no clear D gene. The length of the CDR3 is 15 residues. V was clipped by 3 bases and J by 4 bases, with 12 bases between them. Germline values: CDR1 LGHNA, CDR2 YNFKEQ. The CDR3 sequence is CASSQLMGINEKLFF. CDR3 in DNA: TGTGCCAGCAGCCAGCTTATGGGGATTAATGAAAAACTGTTTTTT.

This clonotype was counted many times. The rearrangement uses TRBV29-1 and TRBJ2-1; D gene unclear. From germline, CDR1 is SQVTM and CDR2 ANQGSEA. V shed 4 bases and J shed 5 bases, with 3 bases lying between them. CDR3 length equals 10 residues. The CDR3 DNA reads TGCAGCGTTGGTGACAATGAGCAGTTCTTC. The encoded protein is CSVGDNEQFF.

This clonotype was detected only a few times. This rearrangement joins TRBV7-2 to TRBJ2-7; perhaps TRBD1 as D (7 bases). Germline V gene lookup returns CDR1 SGHTA and CDR2 FQGNSA. Trimming pared 1 base from V and 3 bases from J, leaving 13 bases between. The CDR3 runs 15 residues. CDR3 protein: CASSLDQGGFYEQYF. The CDR3 DNA is TGTGCCAGCAGCTTAGATCAGGGGGGATTCTACGAGCAGTACTTC.

This clonotype was seen many times. The chain combines TRBV3-1 with TRBJ2-4; TRBD2 matches 8 bases. The CDR3 totals 17 residues. Germline V gene data show CDR1 as LGHDT and CDR2 as YNNKEL (reference sequence). After removal of 1 base from V and 3 bases from J, the junction contained 8 bases not matched to a gene. CDR3 protein: CASSQGTSLGGKNIQYF. The CDR3 DNA reads TGTGCCAGCAGCCAAGGGACTAGCCTTGGAGGCAAAAACATTCAGTACTTC.